This entry lists 8 T cell receptor beta chains sequenced from one sample in a study of CD8+ T cells in alopecia areata. In each case, RNA was isolated and then reverse transcribed into cDNA as the sequencing template. Clones were read by immunoSEQ multiplex PCR, and TCRdb kept only the in-frame ones, dropping some. Of tens of thousands of clones in the sample, 40% to 50% were seen once. Material for sequencing was NKG2D-low CD8+ T cells sorted from blood. Source of these receptors: a human donor with alopecia areata.

The V call is TRBV19, the J call TRBJ2-7, with D perhaps TRBD2 (5 bases). The CDR3 sequence is 15 residues long. CDR1 is LNHDA, CDR2 SQIVND, per germline (reference sequence). Trimming removed 5 bases from V and 6 bases from J, with 20 bases in between. CDR3: CASSVPRGKSIEQYF. DNA for the CDR3: TGTGCCAGTAGTGTACCCCGGGGAAAATCGATCGAGCAGTACTTC.

The genes are TRBV30 and TRBJ2-5, with TRBD2 matching 9 bases. Trimming at V came to 1 base and at J to 7 bases, leaving 1 base not matched to a gene. Germline V lookup: CDR1 GTSNPN, CDR2 SVGIG (reference sequence). The CDR3 extends over 12 amino acids. CDR3 residues: CAWSEREVTQYF. DNA of the CDR3: TGTGCCTGGAGTGAGCGGGAGGTGACCCAGTACTTC.

The genes are TRBV5-4 and TRBJ2-1, with TRBD2 matching 9 bases. Unmatched junction bases numbered 3, after V lost 4 bases and J lost 1 base. CDR3 length: 15 amino acids. Germline-derived CDR1 and CDR2 are SGHNT and YYREEE (reference sequence). CDR3 loop: CASSPTSGSYNEQFF. The CDR3 bases are TGTGCCAGCAGCCCGACTAGCGGATCCTACAATGAGCAGTTCTTC.

The rearrangement links TRBV28 to TRBJ2-7; 8 bases are a match to TRBD1. The CDR3 consists of 15 residues. V was clipped by 7 bases and J by 0 bases; unmatched bases: 8. Germline CDR1 and CDR2: MDHEN and SYDVKM. CDR3 nucleotides: TGTGCCAGCACCTTGACAGGGGCCCTCTCCTACGAGCAGTACTTC. Translating it yields CASTLTGALSYEQYF. Complete variable domain (other parts from reference TRBV28 and TRBJ2-7): DVKVTQSSRYLVKRTGEKVFLECVQDMDHENMFWYRQDPGLGLRLIYFSYDVKMKEKGDIPEGYSVSREKKERFSLILESASTNQTSMYLCASTLTGALSYEQYFGPGTRLTVT.

The rearrangement links TRBV29-1 to TRBJ2-5; D may be TRBD2 (5 bases). V was pared by 6 bases and J by 4 bases, with 9 bases between. Germline-derived CDR1 and CDR2 are SQVTM and ANQGSEA. The CDR3 is made up of 11 amino acids. The CDR3 DNA is TGCAGCGTCCCCCGGGGAGAGACCCAGTACTTC. Amino acids: CSVPRGETQYF.

This chain joins TRBV5-6 and TRBJ1-1; possibly TRBD1 for D (5 bases). Germline CDR1 reads SGHDT; CDR2 reads YYEEEE. The CDR3 runs to 14 residues. Trimming took 2 bases from V and 4 from J, leaving 12 bases between them. In nucleotides, the CDR3 is TGTGCCAGCAGCTTTGGAACAGGTGGCACTGAAGCTTTCTTT. Its translation is CASSFGTGGTEAFF.

The J gene is TRBJ2-5, the V gene TRBV5-6; 9 bases agree with TRBD1. The germline gives CDR1 SGHDT, CDR2 YYEEEE. J lost 3 bases, V lost 3 bases, and 3 bases had no gene match. The CDR3 consists of 14 residues. This CDR3 is CASSWGTGKETQYF. In nucleotides, the CDR3 is TGTGCCAGCAGCTGGGGGACAGGGAAAGAGACCCAGTACTTC.

This chain links TRBV6-1 with TRBJ2-3, with TRBD2 matching over 12 bases. The ends lost 5 bases at V and 6 bases at J; junction bases unmatched: 6. Per the germline V gene, CDR1 is MNHNS and CDR2 is SASEGT. The CDR3 loop spans 15 amino acids. The CDR3 protein is CASSILAGGSDTQYF. The CDR3 DNA is TGTGCCAGCAGTATACTAGCGGGAGGATCGGATACGCAGTATTTT.